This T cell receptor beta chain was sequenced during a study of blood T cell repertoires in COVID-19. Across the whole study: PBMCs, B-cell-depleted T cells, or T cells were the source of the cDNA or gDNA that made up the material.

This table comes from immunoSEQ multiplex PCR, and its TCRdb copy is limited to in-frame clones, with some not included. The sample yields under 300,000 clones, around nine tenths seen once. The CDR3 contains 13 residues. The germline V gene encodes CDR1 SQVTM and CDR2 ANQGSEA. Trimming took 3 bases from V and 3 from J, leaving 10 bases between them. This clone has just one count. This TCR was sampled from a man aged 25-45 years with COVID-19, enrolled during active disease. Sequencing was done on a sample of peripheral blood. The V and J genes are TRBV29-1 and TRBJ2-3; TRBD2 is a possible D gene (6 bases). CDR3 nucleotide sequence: TGCAGCGTTGATGGGGGGATGACAGATACGCAGTATTTT. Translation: CSVDGGMTDTQYF.